The entry below describes one T cell receptor beta chain. Its target is not known. CDR1 and CDR2 (germline): SGHKS, YYEKEE (reference sequence). The V gene end was trimmed by 4 bases and the J gene end by 3 bases; junction bases not matched to a gene: 4. The CDR3 runs 15 residues. Produced via immunoSEQ multiplex PCR; TCRdb's table is partial and in-frame only. The repertoire holds 25,000 to 30,000 clones, roughly 73% seen once, with roughly 6.2% in the top ten. This record belongs to a study of T cell responses to AZD1222 COVID-19 vaccine. Overall study results and limits: The sample set comprised mostly white British donors with more females, and clonal diversity was possibly underestimated. Researchers took repertoire samples only after the peak T cell response had come.

The specimen comprised peripheral blood, sampled on day 0 of AZD1222 vaccination. The chain is built from TRBV5-5 and TRBJ2-7; 13 positions agree with TRBD2. This sequence was found in an adult in good health. The CDR3 DNA follows: TGTGCCAGCAGCGGGGGACTAGCGGGACACTACGAGCAGTACGTC. This sequence encodes CASSGGLAGHYEQYV.